The 10 T cell receptor beta chains below all came from one sample that was sequenced in a study of cytomegalovirus exposure and HLA in healthy donors. PCR amplification relied on 60 Vbeta primers (plus 13 Jbeta primers). Using immunoSEQ multiplex PCR, the repertoire was profiled, and TCRdb retains in-frame clones only, with some absent. The sample has under 130,000 clones; approximately 80% are singletons. Source material: PBMCs. Source of these receptors: a female donor in good health and CMV-seropositive.

This clone showed up just a few times. The rearrangement uses TRBV2 and TRBJ1-2; 9 positions agree with TRBD1. The junction had 1 base not matched to a gene; V was cut back by 4 bases and J by 4 bases. Per the germline V gene, CDR1 is SNHLY and CDR2 is FYNNEI. The CDR3 consists of 13 residues. The CDR3: CASSGGQGYGYTF. CDR3 in DNA: TGTGCCAGCAGTGGGGGACAGGGCTATGGCTACACCTTC.

The V gene is TRBV5-1, the J gene TRBJ2-1; D call uncertain. In germline, CDR1 is SGHRS, CDR2 YFSETQ. The CDR3 sequence is 12 residues long. Trimming stripped 2 bases from V and 11 bases from J, with 11 bases between. The chain's CDR3 is CASSLDFAQQFF. For the CDR3, the DNA is TGCGCCAGCAGCTTAGACTTTGCTCAGCAGTTCTTC. Filled out from reference TRBV5-1 and TRBJ2-1, the complete variable domain reads KAGVTQTPRYLIKTRGQQVTLSCSPISGHRSVSWYQQTPGQGLQFLFEYFSETQRNKGNFPGRFSGRQFSNSRSEMNVSTLELGDSALYLCASSLDFAQQFFGPGTRLTVL.

V and J are TRBV28 and TRBJ2-5; no firm D call. Germline CDR1 reads MDHEN; CDR2 reads SYDVKM. This CDR3 contains 11 residues. V dropped 2 bases and J dropped 4 bases, with 2 bases sitting between them. The CDR3 reads CASSLLETQYF. CDR3 sequence (DNA): TGTGCCAGCAGTTTACTAGAGACCCAGTACTTC.

The chain combines TRBV5-1 with TRBJ2-7, with 10 positions matching TRBD1. With V trimmed by 3 bases and J by 1 base, 4 bases remained unmatched. The CDR3 contains 15 residues. Germline lookup yields CDR1 SGHRS and CDR2 YFSETQ. DNA for the CDR3: TGCGCCAGCAGCTCGACAGGGGGCGCGTCCTACGAGCAGTACTTC. Protein: CASSSTGGASYEQYF.

The gene calls are TRBV6-6 and TRBJ2-3; D is uncertain. The V end lost 8 bases, the J end lost 1 base, and 10 bases lay between the germline ends. In germline, CDR1 is MNHNY, CDR2 SVGAGI (reference sequence). This CDR3 has 13 residues. The CDR3 DNA sequence: TGTGCCAGCGCAGAGCGCCGCACAGATACGCAGTATTTT. Translation: CASAERRTDTQYF.

The V call is TRBV20-1, the J call TRBJ1-2, with TRBD1 matching over 8 bases. CDR1 is DFQATT, CDR2 SNEGSKA, per germline (reference sequence). CDR3 length equals 11 residues. J gave up 8 bases and V 5 bases, and 4 bases lay outside the gene matches. The chain's CDR3 is CSARGQVGYTF. The CDR3 DNA reads as TGCAGTGCTCGGGGACAGGTCGGCTACACCTTC.

The chain couples TRBV5-1 to TRBJ2-7, with a possible D match to TRBD2 (5 bases). This CDR3 contains 14 residues. From germline, CDR1 is SGHRS and CDR2 YFSETQ. Between the trimmed V and J ends, which lost 3 bases and 7 bases, there was a span of 17 bases. CDR3: CASSSVRVSGEQYF. The DNA for the CDR3 is TGCGCCAGCAGCTCCGTTCGGGTGTCGGGAGAGCAGTACTTC.

The gene calls are TRBV18 and TRBJ2-1; D might be TRBD2 (7 bases). There are 17 residues in the CDR3. Germline lookup yields CDR1 KGHSH and CDR2 LQKENI. V was cut by 3 bases and J by 7 bases, with 22 bases left in between. The CDR3 sequence is CASSPGGSGVRRNEQFF. The CDR3 bases are TGTGCCAGCTCACCCGGGGGGTCAGGGGTACGGAGAAATGAGCAGTTCTTC.

The chain recombines TRBV27 with TRBJ2-6; TRBD1 is a possible D gene (5 bases). The CDR3 covers 14 residues. Germline CDR1 is MNHEY and CDR2 is SMNVEV (reference sequence). V lost 4 bases and J 4 bases, leaving 8 bases between the germline ends. CDR3 in amino acids: CASSSGSGANVLTF. The CDR3 nucleotides are TGTGCCAGCAGTTCAGGGTCCGGGGCCAACGTCCTGACTTTC.

This chain's CDR3 is CASSSGLAIGRDTQYF. CDR3 bases: TGCGCCAGCAGTTCGGGACTAGCGATAGGTAGAGATACGCAGTATTTT. The J gene is TRBJ2-3, the V gene TRBV5-1; 10 bases are a match to TRBD2. The V gene's germline CDR1 is SGHRS and CDR2 YFSETQ. The CDR3 spans 16 residues. The V and J ends lost 5 bases and 5 bases, in that order; junction bases with no gene match: 11.